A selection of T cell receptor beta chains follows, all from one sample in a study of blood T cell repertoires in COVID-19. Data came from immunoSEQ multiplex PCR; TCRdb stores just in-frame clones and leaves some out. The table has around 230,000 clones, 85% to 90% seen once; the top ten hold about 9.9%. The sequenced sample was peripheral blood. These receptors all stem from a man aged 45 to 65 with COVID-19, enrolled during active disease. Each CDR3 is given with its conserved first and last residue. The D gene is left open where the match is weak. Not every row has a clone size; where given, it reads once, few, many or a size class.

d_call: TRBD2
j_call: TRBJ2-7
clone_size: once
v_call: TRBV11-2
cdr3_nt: TGTGCCAGCAGCTTGACTAGCGGGAGAACGACCTACGAGCAGTACTTC
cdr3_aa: CASSLTSGRTTYEQYF

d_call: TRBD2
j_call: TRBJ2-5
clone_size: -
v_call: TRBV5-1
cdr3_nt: TGCGCCAGCAGGACGGGACTAGCGGGACTGGCCCCCCAAGAGACCCAGTACTTC
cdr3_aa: CASRTGLAGLAPQETQYF

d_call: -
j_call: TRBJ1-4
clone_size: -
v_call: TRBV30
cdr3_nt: TGTGCCTGGGCTAGCGTCGGTAATGAAAAACTGTTTTTT
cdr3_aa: CAWASVGNEKLFF

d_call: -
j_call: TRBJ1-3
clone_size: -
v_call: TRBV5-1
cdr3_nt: TGCGCCAGCAGCTTACAGGGAAAAGGAAACACCATATATTTT
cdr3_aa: CASSLQGKGNTIYF

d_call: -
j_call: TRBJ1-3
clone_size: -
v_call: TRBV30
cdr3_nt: TGTGCCTTTTCGTCTGGAAACACCATATATTTT
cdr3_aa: CAFSSGNTIYF

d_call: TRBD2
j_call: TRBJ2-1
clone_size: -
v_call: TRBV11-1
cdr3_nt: TGTGCCAGCAGCTACGGACTAGCGGGGGTGGTCGATGAGCAGTTCTTC
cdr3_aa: CASSYGLAGVVDEQFF

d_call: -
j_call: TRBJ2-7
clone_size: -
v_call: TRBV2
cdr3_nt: TGTGCCAGCAGTGCTCCAGGGCGCGGCGAGCAGTACTTC
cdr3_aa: CASSAPGRGEQYF

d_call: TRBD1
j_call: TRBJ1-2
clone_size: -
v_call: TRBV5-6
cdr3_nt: TGTGCCAGCAGCCACATGGGACAGGGGGCTAACTATGGCTACACCTTC
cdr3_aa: CASSHMGQGANYGYTF

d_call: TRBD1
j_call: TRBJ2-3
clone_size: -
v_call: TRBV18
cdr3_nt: TGTGCCAGCTCAAGGGGGCAGGGGAATCTTTTCACAGATACGCAGTATTTT
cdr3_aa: CASSRGQGNLFTDTQYF

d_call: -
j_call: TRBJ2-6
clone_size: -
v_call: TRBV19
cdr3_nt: TGTGCCAGTAGCAGGGGACCGATCTCTGGGGCCAACGTCCTGACTTTC
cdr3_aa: CASSRGPISGANVLTF

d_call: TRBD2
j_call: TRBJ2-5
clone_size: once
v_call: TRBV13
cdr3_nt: TGTGCCAGCAGCCCCAAATGGGCGGGGGGGCACGAGACCCAGTACTTC
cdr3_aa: CASSPKWAGGHETQYF

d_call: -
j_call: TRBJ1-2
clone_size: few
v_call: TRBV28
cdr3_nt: TGTGCCAGCAGTACTACAGGTGGGGGGGCGCACGGCTACACCTTC
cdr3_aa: CASSTTGGGAHGYTF

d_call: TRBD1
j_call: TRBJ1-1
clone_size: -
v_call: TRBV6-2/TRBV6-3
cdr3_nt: TGTGCCAGCAGTGATAGACAGGGACTGAACACTGAAGCTTTCTTT
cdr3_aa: CASSDRQGLNTEAFF

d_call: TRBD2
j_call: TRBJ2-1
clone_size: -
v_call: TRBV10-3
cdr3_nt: TGTGCCACTTCTCCCCGGCAACTAGCGGGAGTTCATGAGCAGTTCTTC
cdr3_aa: CATSPRQLAGVHEQFF

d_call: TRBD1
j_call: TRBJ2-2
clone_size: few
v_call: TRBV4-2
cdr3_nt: TGTGCCAGCAGCCAAGGGACAGGGGAATCCGGGGAGCTGTTTTTT
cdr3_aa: CASSQGTGESGELFF

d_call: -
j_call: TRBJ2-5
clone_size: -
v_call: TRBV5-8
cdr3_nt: TGTGCCAGCAGCCTGGACCGCGGGGAGACCCAGTACTTC
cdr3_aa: CASSLDRGETQYF

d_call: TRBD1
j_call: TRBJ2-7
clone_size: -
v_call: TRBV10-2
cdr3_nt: TGCGCCAGCAGTGGGGACAGGGCTTACGAGCAGTACTTC
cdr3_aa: CASSGDRAYEQYF

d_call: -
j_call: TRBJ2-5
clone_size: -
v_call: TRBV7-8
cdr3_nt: TGTGCCAGCAGCCCGGCGGGGTTTGAGACCCAGTACTTC
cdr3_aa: CASSPAGFETQYF

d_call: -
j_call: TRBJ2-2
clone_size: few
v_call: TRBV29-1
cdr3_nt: TGCAGCGTTGGCAGTTCGGTGCGGGGTGGCACCGGGGAGCTGTTTTTT
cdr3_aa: CSVGSSVRGGTGELFF

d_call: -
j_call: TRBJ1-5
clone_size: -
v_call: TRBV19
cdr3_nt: TGTGCCAGTAGTATAGGTCTTCCGGGACTTAGGAATCAGCCCCAGCATTTT
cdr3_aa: CASSIGLPGLRNQPQHF

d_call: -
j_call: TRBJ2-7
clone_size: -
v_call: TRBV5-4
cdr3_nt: TGTGCCAGCAGCTTGAGCCAAAGCTCCTACGAGCAGTACTTC
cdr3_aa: CASSLSQSSYEQYF

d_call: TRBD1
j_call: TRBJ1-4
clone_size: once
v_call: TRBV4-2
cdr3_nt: TGTGCCAGCAGCCTCGGACAGGGGACTGCAACTAATGAAAAACTGTTTTTT
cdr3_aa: CASSLGQGTATNEKLFF

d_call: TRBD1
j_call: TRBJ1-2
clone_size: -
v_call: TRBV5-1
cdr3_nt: TGCGCCAGCAGCCCCCGGACAGGGTATGGCTACACCTTC
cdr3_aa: CASSPRTGYGYTF

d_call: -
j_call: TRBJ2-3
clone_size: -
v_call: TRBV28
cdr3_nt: TGTGCCAGCAGAGCCTTAGATACGCAGTATTTT
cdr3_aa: CASRALDTQYF

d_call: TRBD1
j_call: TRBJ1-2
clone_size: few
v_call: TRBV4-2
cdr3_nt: TGTGCCAGCAGCCAAGACCGGACAGGGAGATATGGCTACACCTTC
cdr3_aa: CASSQDRTGRYGYTF

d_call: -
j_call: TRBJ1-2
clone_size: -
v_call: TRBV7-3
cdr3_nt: TGTGCCAGCAGCCCCAGGGCAGGACCCTATGGCTACACCTTC
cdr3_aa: CASSPRAGPYGYTF

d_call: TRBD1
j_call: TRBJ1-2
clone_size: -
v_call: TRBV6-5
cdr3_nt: TGTGCCAGCAGTTACTCCACACTCCTAAAGGACAGGGCCTTC
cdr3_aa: CASSYSTLLKDRAF

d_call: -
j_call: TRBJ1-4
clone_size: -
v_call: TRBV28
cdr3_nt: TGTGCCAGCAGTTTATGGGGTCCAGGGTCGTCAGAAAAACTGTTTTTT
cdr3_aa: CASSLWGPGSSEKLFF

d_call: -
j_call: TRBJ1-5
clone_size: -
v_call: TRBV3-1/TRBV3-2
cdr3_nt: TGTGCCAGCAGCCAACAGGGATATCAGCCCCAGCATTTT
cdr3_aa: CASSQQGYQPQHF

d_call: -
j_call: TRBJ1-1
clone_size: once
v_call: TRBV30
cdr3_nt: TGTGCCTGGAGTGATAAGGGGGGGGAAACTGAAGCTTTCTTT
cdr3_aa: CAWSDKGGETEAFF

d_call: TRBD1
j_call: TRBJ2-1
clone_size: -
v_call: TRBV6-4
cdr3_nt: TGTGCCAGCAGTGGCCTGAGGGGGCGGGAGCAGTTCTTC
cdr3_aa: CASSGLRGREQFF

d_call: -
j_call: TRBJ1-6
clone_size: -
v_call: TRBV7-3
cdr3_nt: TGTGCCAGCAGCTTAACAGGGAGCTCCTATAATTCACCCCTCCACTTT
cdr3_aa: CASSLTGSSYNSPLHF